This T cell receptor (beta chain) was found in a study of identical twins. Between the trimmed V and J ends, which lost 3 bases and 4 bases, there was a span of 16 bases. The CDR3 is 17 amino acids. After template switching added a universal primer site, the resulting cDNA carried unique molecular identifiers. TCRdb re-analysed the 5' RACE reads in MiXCR, keeping a single row per CDR3 protein. The sample lists approximately 210,000 distinct CDR3 sequences, about 6.7% occurring once. This clonotype occurred many times. These sequences were also reported in another study, on T cells expressing NK-cell markers. That publication notes: Most of the eight sequenced donors tested HCMV-seropositive; one tested seronegative.

This chain links TRBV12-3 or TRBV12-4 with TRBJ2-6; D ambiguous. Sequencing was carried out using CD8+ T cells sorted from blood. This TCR was sampled from a woman aged 18-30 years in good health. CDR3 coding DNA: TGTGCCAGCAGTTTCCCGACACGTATCTCAGGGGCCAACGTCCTGACTTTC. Translated: CASSFPTRISGANVLTF.